This T cell receptor beta chain is from a study of EBV T-cell therapy then PD-1 blockade in nasopharyngeal carcinoma. Time point specified: 266 days after commencement of treatment, after nivolumab therapy. Treatment described: AdE1-LMPpoly-expanded autologous EBV-specific T-cell therapy followed by anti-PD-1 nivolumab. TCRdb keeps only in-frame clones here, not all; method: immunoSEQ multiplex PCR. The repertoire consists of about 21,000 clones, with roughly four fifths occurring once and the leading ten covering roughly a third. A word on this clone: Its antigen is still unknown.

CDR1 is SGDLS and CDR2 is YYNGEE in the germline V gene. The CDR3 is 13 residues long. The V end was cut by 0 bases, the J end by 7 bases, with 7 bases between. This clonotype originated in a middle-aged man with nasopharyngeal carcinoma. This sample comprised CD8+ T cells from blood, obtained at roughly day 250 from a patient whose treatment included autologous EBV-specific T cells and nivolumab. This chain links TRBV9 with TRBJ2-2; no firm D call. CDR3 loop: CASSVVALGELFF. As DNA, the CDR3 is TGTGCCAGCAGCGTAGTGGCGCTCGGGGAGCTGTTTTTT.